The rows below give T cell receptor beta chains drawn from one sample of a study of patients and donors after allogeneic stem cell transplantation. TCRdb re-derived calls from the RT-PCR reads in MiXCR, one entry per CDR3 protein. The profile shows 920,000 or so distinct CDR3 sequences, approximately 19% of them singletons. The material sequenced was blood, either unsorted or a sorted T cell fraction (not recorded which). Receptors were obtained from a human donor who was either an allogeneic HSCT recipient or a stem cell or donor lymphocyte infusion donor (not recorded which). It is not recorded whose cells these are; they may come from a transplant donor. The CDR3 runs from the conserved cysteine through the conserved F or W. The D gene is left open where the match is weak. Some rows mark clone size as missing; the rest say once, few, many or name a class of expanded clone.

J,size,V,D,length,CDR3,DNA
TRBJ1-1,many,TRBV25-1,.,14,CASSGAGARAEAFF,TGTGCCAGCAGTGGGGCAGGGGCGAGGGCTGAAGCTTTCTTT
TRBJ2-3,few,TRBV7-3,.,13,CASSLTNTDTQYF,TGTGCCAGCAGCTTAACTAACACAGATACGCAGTATTTT
TRBJ1-6,few,TRBV27,TRBD1,15,CASRTEDRGDSPLHF,TGTGCCAGCAGGACAGAGGACAGGGGAGACTCACCCCTCCACTTT
TRBJ1-4,.,TRBV4-1,.,14,CASSQGQLNEKLFF,TGCGCCAGCAGCCAAGGGCAGCTCAATGAAAAACTGTTTTTT
TRBJ1-2,.,TRBV2,.,15,CASSLGPAAPDGYTF,TGTGCCAGCAGTCTGGGGCCTGCCGCTCCCGACGGCTACACCTTC
TRBJ2-7,.,TRBV2,TRBD2,18,CASSVSASGSILAYEQYF,TGTGCCAGCAGTGTGTCGGCTAGCGGGAGCATACTGGCCTACGAGCAGTACTTC
TRBJ2-1,.,TRBV27,.,13,CASSFWAHNEQFF,TGTGCCAGCAGTTTTTGGGCCCACAATGAGCAGTTCTTC
TRBJ2-1,.,TRBV7-9,TRBD2,16,CASSLAGSGRYNEQFF,TGTGCCAGCAGCTTAGCGGGTAGCGGGAGGTACAATGAGCAGTTCTTC
TRBJ1-4,few,TRBV6-1,.,18,CASSEAAAGHKEYEKLFF,TGTGCCAGCAGTGAAGCGGCGGCAGGGCACAAGGAATATGAAAAACTGTTTTTT
TRBJ1-5,.,TRBV30,.,15,CALSTDSRRKQPQHF,TGTGCCTTATCCACGGACAGTCGAAGGAAGCAGCCCCAGCATTTT
TRBJ2-7,many,TRBV10-3,.,14,CAISAIAEAYEQYF,TGTGCCATCAGTGCCATAGCGGAGGCCTACGAGCAGTACTTC
TRBJ1-6,.,TRBV6-1,.,13,CASSQVVNSPLHF,TGTGCCAGCAGCCAGGTGGTTAATTCACCCCTCCACTTT
TRBJ1-2,few,TRBV12-3/TRBV12-4,.,16,CASSFPTVGVGYGYTF,TGTGCCAGCAGTTTTCCAACTGTGGGGGTCGGATATGGCTACACCTTC
TRBJ2-1,.,TRBV6-1,TRBD1,14,CAAGGQEFYNEQFF,TGTGCCGCCGGAGGACAGGAATTCTACAATGAGCAGTTCTTC
TRBJ2-7,.,TRBV30,.,11,CAWNSMSGRFF,TGTGCCTGGAATTCTATGAGCGGTCGATTCTTC
TRBJ1-2,.,TRBV29-1,.,12,CSVGRRVPGYTF,TGCAGCGTTGGGCGCAGGGTGCCTGGCTACACCTTC
TRBJ1-1,.,TRBV7-2,TRBD1,17,CASSTWDRAPGNTEAFF,TGTGCCAGCAGCACTTGGGACAGGGCCCCAGGTAACACTGAAGCTTTCTTT
TRBJ1-2,few,TRBV12-3/TRBV12-4,TRBD1,12,CASSKGTAGYTF,TGTGCCAGCAGTAAAGGGACAGCCGGCTACACCTTC
TRBJ2-5,.,TRBV4-1,.,16,CASSQSLSVSRETQYF,TGCGCCAGCAGCCAATCTCTGTCCGTTTCAAGGGAGACCCAGTACTTC
TRBJ1-2,few,TRBV7-3,.,16,CASSAIPHDRRYGYTF,TGTGCCAGCAGCGCAATACCCCATGACAGGCGCTATGGCTACACCTTC
TRBJ1-4,many,TRBV6-5,TRBD1,15,CASSSGQGVREKLFF,TGTGCCAGCAGTTCCGGACAGGGGGTGAGGGAAAAACTGTTTTTT
TRBJ2-3,.,TRBV4-3,.,17,CASSQDPPSVSTDTQYF,TGCGCCAGCAGCCAAGATCCCCCTAGTGTGAGCACAGATACGCAGTATTTT
TRBJ2-5,few,TRBV4-2,TRBD2,18,CASSQDGDSGGPRGTQYF,TGTGCCAGCAGCCAAGATGGTGATAGCGGGGGGCCGAGAGGGACCCAGTACTTC
TRBJ2-5,.,TRBV30,.,10,CAWSVVTQYF,TGTGCCTGGAGTGTGGTCACCCAGTACTTC
TRBJ2-1,.,TRBV3-1,TRBD2,15,CASSQGSGRTNEQFF,TGTGCCAGCAGCCAGGGTAGCGGGAGGACCAATGAGCAGTTCTTC
TRBJ2-3,.,TRBV5-4,.,14,CALLPGPSTDTQYF,TGTGCATTACTTCCGGGACCTAGCACAGATACGCAGTATTTT
TRBJ2-2,.,TRBV5-1,TRBD2,16,CASSPVSGRRNGELFF,TGCGCCAGCAGCCCAGTTAGCGGGAGACGAAACGGGGAGCTGTTTTTT
TRBJ2-7,few,TRBV3-1,.,11,CASRSAYEQYF,TGTGCCAGCCGCTCCGCCTACGAGCAGTACTTC
TRBJ1-2,.,TRBV7-8,.,14,CASSLPDSLYGYTF,TGTGCCAGCAGCTTACCGGACAGCCTTTATGGCTACACCTTC
TRBJ2-2,few,TRBV2,TRBD2,15,CASSLLGRDTGELFF,TGTGCCAGCAGCCTGCTAGGGAGGGATACCGGGGAGCTGTTTTTT
TRBJ1-2,few,TRBV4-2,TRBD1,13,CASSQDRVGGYTF,TGTGCCAGCAGCCAGGACAGGGTGGGTGGCTACACCTTC
TRBJ2-5,many,TRBV4-3,.,13,CASSHAGRETQYF,TGCGCCAGCAGCCACGCAGGGAGAGAGACCCAGTACTTC
TRBJ2-1,few,TRBV6-2/TRBV6-3,TRBD2,16,CASSPLNGGAYNEQFF,TGTGCCAGCAGCCCCCTCAACGGGGGGGCATACAATGAGCAGTTCTTC
TRBJ1-5,.,TRBV12-3/TRBV12-4,TRBD1,16,CASSDLYGQGVQPQHF,TGTGCCAGCAGTGACCTTTACGGACAGGGGGTTCAGCCCCAGCATTTT
TRBJ2-3,.,TRBV4-3,TRBD1,17,CASSPKAGTDSTDTQYF,TGCGCCAGCAGTCCCAAGGCCGGGACAGATAGCACAGATACGCAGTATTTT
TRBJ1-1,few,TRBV10-3,TRBD1,15,CAISESEDRVAEAFF,TGTGCCATCAGTGAGTCGGAGGACAGGGTGGCTGAAGCTTTCTTT
TRBJ1-5,few,TRBV25-1,.,14,CASSELGHNQPQHF,TGTGCCAGCAGTGAATTGGGGCACAATCAGCCCCAGCATTTT
TRBJ2-5,few,TRBV6-1,.,16,CASKKTPGEKVETQYF,TGTGCCAGCAAAAAAACCCCAGGGGAGAAGGTGGAGACCCAGTACTTC
TRBJ1-6,many,TRBV12-3/TRBV12-4,TRBD1,14,CASSLTGGYSPLHF,TGTGCCAGCAGTCTGACAGGGGGCTATTCACCCCTCCACTTT
TRBJ1-1,few,TRBV2,TRBD1,15,CASRQEQGPNTEAFF,TGTGCCAGCAGGCAAGAACAGGGGCCAAACACTGAAGCTTTCTTT
TRBJ1-2,.,TRBV3-1,.,14,CASSPRTYNYGYTF,TGTGCCAGCAGCCCACGGACGTATAACTATGGCTACACCTTC
TRBJ1-2,.,TRBV19,.,14,CASSMQGFAYGYTF,TGTGCCAGTAGTATGCAGGGGTTCGCGTATGGCTACACCTTC
TRBJ2-1,many,TRBV28,.,11,CASSRLGEQFF,TGCGCCAGCAGCCGTCTTGGTGAGCAGTTCTTC
TRBJ2-1,.,TRBV24-1,.,17,CATSGPPGLTLVNEQFF,TGTGCCACCAGTGGGCCCCCAGGACTAACTCTAGTCAATGAGCAGTTCTTC
TRBJ1-2,few,TRBV6-5,.,12,CASTAKGYGYTF,TGTGCCAGCACTGCAAAAGGCTATGGCTACACCTTC
TRBJ2-4,few,TRBV4-2,.,15,CASSQVWDFGNIQYF,TGTGCCAGCAGCCAAGTTTGGGACTTCGGAAACATTCAGTACTTC
TRBJ1-3,few,TRBV20-1,.,15,CSARDYGDSGNTIYF,TGCAGTGCTAGAGATTACGGCGACTCTGGAAACACCATATATTTT
TRBJ2-3,.,TRBV6-2/TRBV6-3,TRBD1,16,CASSYNWDSAVDTQYF,TGTGCCAGCAGTTACAATTGGGACAGCGCGGTGGATACGCAGTATTTT